The 2 T cell receptor beta chains in this list originate from one sample, sequenced in a study of HIV-infected patients and healthy controls. TCRdb used MiXCR to reprocess the 5' RACE reads, holding one entry per CDR3 protein. Among some 67,000 distinct CDR3 sequences listed, about 17% were seen once. The material sequenced was CD4+ T cells from blood. The source is a human donor in good health.

This clonotype was detected a few times. This rearrangement joins TRBV6-2 or TRBV6-3 to TRBJ1-5; D not certain. This CDR3 has 12 amino acids. V lost 0 bases and J lost 6, with 3 bases in between. Germline V lookup: CDR1 MNHEY, CDR2 SVGEGT. CDR3 DNA sequence: TGTGCCAGCAGTTACTCTAGTCAGCCCCAGCATTTT. It translates to CASSYSSQPQHF.

This clonotype has more than one count but fewer than ten. The J gene is TRBJ1-2, the V gene TRBV7-9, with D possibly matching TRBD1 (6 bases). The CDR3 is 14 residues long. CDR1 is SEHNR, CDR2 FQNEAQ, per germline (reference sequence). Trimming took 5 bases from V and 6 from J, leaving 16 bases between them. CDR3 amino acids: CASSTSTGIDGYTF. CDR3 DNA sequence: TGTGCCAGCAGCACCAGTACAGGGATCGATGGCTACACCTTC.